This record concerns one T cell receptor (beta chain) sequence. This clonotype appeared a few times. There is no known antigen for this receptor. There are no base qualities to consult, and no much larger clone falls within one base. V is cut by 6 bases and J by 7 bases, and the space between the germline ends is 13 bases. The CDR3 runs 14 amino acids, cysteine and phenylalanine included. Only the CDR3 part of the read is kept: 42 bases, read in frame from the first base. Sequences MGHDK (CDR1) and SYGVNS (CDR2) are obtained from the germline V gene. The study reported a robust and sensitive protocol to amplify, sequence and analyze TCRs, based on 3' ligation of a UMI-containing oligonucleotide to TCR cDNA. For whole blood analysis, under 3 ml of peripheral blood was collected from healthy adult volunteers into Tempus tubes, and RNA was extracted following the manufacturer's instructions. Total RNA was used without cell sorting and was treated with RQ1 DNase before reverse transcription, with a target input of about 1 to 1000 ng. To check how robust the pipeline was in samples where T cells make up a minority population, libraries were built from skin biopsies and whole blood.

The sample originates from a study of naive and memory T cell subsets (dated by TCRdb to 2016 to 2017). General notes on the study: The figure summarizing the skin biopsy and whole blood samples listed approximately 10 blood donors, 7 tuberculin skin test biopsies and 3 saline control biopsies. PCR2 was typically run as a SYBR Green qPCR and stopped at a set threshold, although low-input samples could use end-point PCR of approximately 6 cycles instead. General conclusions and limits of the study: The RNA-based method was acknowledged to be potentially sensitive to changes in TCR transcripts with T cell activation and differentiation.

To prepare the library, 5' RACE was applied. The ligated cDNA was amplified in four rounds of PCR with nested alpha and beta constant region primers together with the SP2 primer. TCR RNA was reverse transcribed with SuperScript IV using alpha and beta constant region primers for the blood and skin samples. T4 RNA ligase 1 was used to ligate an oligonucleotide containing the Illumina SP2 primer and a UMI to the 3' end of the cDNA. To prevent hairpin formation, the 12-nucleotide UMI was made up of two random hexamers with an eight-base spacer between them. From the second PCR onward, TCR alpha and beta chain libraries were processed separately, and dual indexing was applied for multiplexing. After pooling, the indexed libraries were analyzed by capillary electrophoresis and sequenced on either an Illumina MiSeq or NextSeq. PhiX DNA at about 5-8% was spiked into libraries to increase base diversity and improve cluster recognition. The source study handled its data this way. UMIs were extracted from read 2 by Demultiplexor and combined with the TCR sequence from read 1, and reads were split according to sample indices. Decombinator identified V and J genes and V-J junctions and gave each TCR a five-part identifier that included V and J deletions. Collapsinator used UMIs to correct sequencing errors and PCR amplification heterogeneity, yielding UMI-based abundance per TCR. CDR3Translator turned identifiers into nucleotide sequence, translated that sequence into amino acids, and pulled out CDR3 regions based on terminal motifs. After normalization to the amount of input RNA, error-corrected alpha and beta TCR counts from blood and skin were compared. The public reads were run again by TCRdb, first through fastp at Q25 and then through MiXCR, and only productive beta chains were kept. Each record represents a unique CDR3 protein, reported with the most common genes and DNA among its rows. TCRdb, not the authors, supplied the V and J calls. Here the sample has about 62,000 distinct CDR3 sequences; more than 6.5% occur a single time. The ten largest account for roughly 19% of the sample.

Rearrangement joined TRBV25-1 to TRBJ1-6; the D gene is unclear. The sequence was collected from a female donor in good health. The encoded CDR3 is CASRRAGSNSPLHF. The DNA sequence reads TGTGCCAGCAGGAGGGCAGGCAGCAATTCACCCCTCCACTTT.